The rows below give T cell receptor beta chains drawn from one sample of a study of technical replicates of blood from a handful of donors. Clones were sequenced by immunoSEQ multiplex PCR, and TCRdb holds only the in-frame ones, with some missing. Of about 62,000 clones listed, about 90% were seen once; the top ten hold roughly 5%. The sequenced sample was PBMCs. The source is a human donor in good health. Some clones in this sample may be carry-over from other donors' samples. Both conserved end residues are part of each CDR3. Fields, in order: J gene, V gene, D gene, CDR3 protein, CDR3 DNA. The D gene is left open where the match is weak.

J gene: TRBJ1-2
V gene: TRBV5-5
D gene: TRBD1
CDR3 protein: CASSQYPGTGGYGYTF
CDR3 DNA: TGTGCCAGCAGCCAATATCCCGGGACAGGAGGGTATGGCTACACCTTC

J gene: TRBJ2-1
V gene: TRBV5-4
D gene: TRBD2
CDR3 protein: CASSPQQSGRANEQFF
CDR3 DNA: TGTGCCAGCAGCCCGCAACAAAGCGGGAGGGCAAATGAGCAGTTCTTC

J gene: TRBJ2-5
V gene: TRBV4-2
D gene: TRBD2
CDR3 protein: CASSQELREGRETQYF
CDR3 DNA: TGTGCCAGCAGCCAAGAATTGCGGGAGGGCCGGGAGACCCAGTACTTC

J gene: TRBJ1-6
V gene: TRBV5-1
D gene: TRBD1
CDR3 protein: CASSLPTGDNSPLHF
CDR3 DNA: TGCGCCAGCAGCTTGCCGACAGGGGATAATTCACCCCTCCACTTT

J gene: TRBJ2-7
V gene: TRBV4-3
D gene: TRBD1
CDR3 protein: CASSQMGQGAYEQYF
CDR3 DNA: TGCGCCAGCAGCCAAATGGGACAGGGAGCCTACGAGCAGTACTTC

J gene: TRBJ1-5
V gene: TRBV6-5
D gene: NA
CDR3 protein: CASSQRDNQPQHF
CDR3 DNA: TGTGCCAGCAGTCAGAGGGACAATCAGCCCCAGCATTTT

J gene: TRBJ2-7
V gene: TRBV27
D gene: NA
CDR3 protein: CASSLGPASYEQYF
CDR3 DNA: TGTGCCAGCAGTTTAGGGCCAGCCTCCTACGAGCAGTACTTC

J gene: TRBJ1-4
V gene: TRBV19
D gene: TRBD1
CDR3 protein: CASSTSRDSATNEKLFF
CDR3 DNA: TGTGCCAGTAGCACGTCCCGGGACAGCGCAACTAATGAAAAACTGTTTTTT

J gene: TRBJ2-1
V gene: TRBV29-1
D gene: NA
CDR3 protein: CSVVSSYNEQFF
CDR3 DNA: TGCAGCGTTGTTAGCTCCTACAATGAGCAGTTCTTC

J gene: TRBJ1-5
V gene: TRBV25-1
D gene: NA
CDR3 protein: CASRAQGNQPQHF
CDR3 DNA: TGTGCCAGCAGGGCACAGGGCAATCAGCCCCAGCATTTT

J gene: TRBJ2-7
V gene: TRBV9
D gene: TRBD2
CDR3 protein: CASSVGGLAGLEQYF
CDR3 DNA: TGTGCCAGCAGCGTAGGGGGACTAGCGGGTCTCGAGCAGTACTTC